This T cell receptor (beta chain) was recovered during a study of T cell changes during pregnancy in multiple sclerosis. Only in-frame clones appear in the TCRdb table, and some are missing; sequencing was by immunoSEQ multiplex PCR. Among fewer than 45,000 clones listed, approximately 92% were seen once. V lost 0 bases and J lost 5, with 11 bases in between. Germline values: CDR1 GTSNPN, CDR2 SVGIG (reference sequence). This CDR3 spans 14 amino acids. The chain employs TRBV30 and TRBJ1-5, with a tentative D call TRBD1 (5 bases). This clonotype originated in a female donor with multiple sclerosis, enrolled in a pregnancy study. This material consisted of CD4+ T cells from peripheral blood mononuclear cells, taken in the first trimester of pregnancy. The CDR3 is CAWSVVGVDQPQHF. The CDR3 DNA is TGTGCCTGGAGTGTTGTAGGGGTGGATCAGCCCCAGCATTTT.